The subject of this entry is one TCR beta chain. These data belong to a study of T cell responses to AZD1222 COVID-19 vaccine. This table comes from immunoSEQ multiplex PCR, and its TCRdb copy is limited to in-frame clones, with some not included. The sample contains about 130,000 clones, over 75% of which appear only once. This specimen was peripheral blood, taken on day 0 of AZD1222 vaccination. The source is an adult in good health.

The CDR3 sequence: CASSYGGGTEAFF. The CDR3 nucleotides are TGTGCCAGCAGTTACGGGGGGGGCACTGAAGCTTTCTTT. The rearrangement uses TRBV6-5 and TRBJ1-1; TRBD1 is a possible D gene (5 bases). V was trimmed by 2 bases and J by 4 bases, leaving 8 bases between them. This CDR3 region has 13 residues. Looked up from germline, CDR1 is MNHEY and CDR2 is SVGAGI.